This T cell receptor beta chain appears in the sequencing data of a study of human T cells and chemical hapten exposure. From whole blood left unfractionated, total RNA was extracted. Individual cDNA molecules each carried unique molecular identifiers attached by the library. TCRdb called the 5' RACE reads again in MiXCR, with one record for every CDR3 protein. The sample shows tens of thousands of distinct CDR3 sequences, about 8% of them seen only once. This clonotype was seen only a few times. The sequence derives from a male donor in good health.

As DNA, the CDR3 is TGTGCCAGCAGCTTGAATTTGGGCAATCAGCCCCAGCATTTT. This encodes CASSLNLGNQPQHF. The J gene is TRBJ1-5, the V gene TRBV7-2, with D uncertain. Germline CDR1 and CDR2: SGHTA and FQGNSA. The V end lost 3 bases, the J end lost 2 bases, and 8 bases lay between the germline ends. The CDR3 length is 14 residues.